This T cell receptor beta chain was found in a study of T cell responses to AZD1222 COVID-19 vaccine. The overall study: Second doses at about 4 or about 12 weeks were pooled. Study conclusions and caveats: At 160-218 and 743-854, vaccine-associated CD4 TCRs were dominant, and they spanned spike. Donors were chiefly white British, with a greater number of females, and clonal diversity was perhaps underestimated.

With respect to this clone: The antigen is undetermined.

TCRdb keeps only in-frame clones here, not all; method: immunoSEQ multiplex PCR. Seen here are about 120,000 clones, about 90% observed once, and the top ten hold 5.4%. Deletions cut 0 bases from V and 6 bases from J, with 8 bases between. The CDR3 length is 14 residues. The sample was peripheral blood, taken on day 0 of AZD1222 vaccination. The chain employs TRBV23-1 and TRBJ2-2; D uncertain. TRBV23-1 is assigned to the ORF class and has an uncertain function. This TCR was sampled from an adult in good health. The CDR3 reads CASSQSKVPGELFF. The CDR3 DNA sequence: TGCGCCAGCAGTCAATCAAAGGTACCCGGGGAGCTGTTTTTT.